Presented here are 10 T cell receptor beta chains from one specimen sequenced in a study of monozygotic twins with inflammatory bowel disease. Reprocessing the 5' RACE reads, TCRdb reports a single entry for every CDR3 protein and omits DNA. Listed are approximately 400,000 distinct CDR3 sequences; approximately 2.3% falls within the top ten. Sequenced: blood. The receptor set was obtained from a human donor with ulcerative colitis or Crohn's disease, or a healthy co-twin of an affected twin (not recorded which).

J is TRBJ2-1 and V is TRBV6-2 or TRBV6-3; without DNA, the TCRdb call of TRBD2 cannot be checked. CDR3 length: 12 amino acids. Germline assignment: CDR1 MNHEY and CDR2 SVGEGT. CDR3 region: CASSPSDNEQFF.

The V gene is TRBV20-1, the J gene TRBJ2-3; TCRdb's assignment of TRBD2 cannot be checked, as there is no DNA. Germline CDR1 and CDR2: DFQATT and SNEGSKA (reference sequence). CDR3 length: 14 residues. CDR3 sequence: CSARGTTYTDTQYF.

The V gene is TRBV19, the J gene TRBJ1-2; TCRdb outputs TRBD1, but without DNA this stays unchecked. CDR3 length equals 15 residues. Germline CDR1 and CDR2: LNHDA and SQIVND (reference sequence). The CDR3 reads CASSTLGQTLYGYTF.

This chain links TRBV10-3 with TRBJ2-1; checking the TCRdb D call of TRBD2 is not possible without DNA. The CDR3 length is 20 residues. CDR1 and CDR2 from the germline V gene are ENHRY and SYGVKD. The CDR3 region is CAISSGLAGGINRSYNEQFF.

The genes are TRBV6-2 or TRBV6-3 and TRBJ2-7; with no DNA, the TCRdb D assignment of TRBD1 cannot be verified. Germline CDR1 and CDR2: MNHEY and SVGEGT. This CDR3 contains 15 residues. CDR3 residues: CASSDSPLGAYEQYF.

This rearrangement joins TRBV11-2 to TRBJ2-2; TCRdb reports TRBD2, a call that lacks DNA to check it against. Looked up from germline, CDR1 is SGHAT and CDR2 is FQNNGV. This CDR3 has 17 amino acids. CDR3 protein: CASSLTSGGSGTGELFF.

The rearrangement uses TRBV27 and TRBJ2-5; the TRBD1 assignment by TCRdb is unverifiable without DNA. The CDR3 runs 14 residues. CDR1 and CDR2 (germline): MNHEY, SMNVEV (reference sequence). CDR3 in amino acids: CASSPRYNQETQYF.

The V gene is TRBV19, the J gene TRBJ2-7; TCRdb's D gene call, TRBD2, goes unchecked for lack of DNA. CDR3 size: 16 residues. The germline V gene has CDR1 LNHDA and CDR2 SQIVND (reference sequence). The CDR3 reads CASSTRTSGSSYEQYF.

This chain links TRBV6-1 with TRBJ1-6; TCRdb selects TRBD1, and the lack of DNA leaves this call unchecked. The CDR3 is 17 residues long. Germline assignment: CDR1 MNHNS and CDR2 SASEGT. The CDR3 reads CASSEIRGQPSNSPLHF.

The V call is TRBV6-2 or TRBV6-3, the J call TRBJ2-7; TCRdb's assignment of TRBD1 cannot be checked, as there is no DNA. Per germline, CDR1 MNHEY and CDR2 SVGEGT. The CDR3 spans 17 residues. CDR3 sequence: CASSSAPGTGPTYEQYF.